The 9 T cell receptor beta chains listed next were all sequenced from one sample in a study of beta chain features in type 1 diabetes. Since all of the isolated RNA was reverse transcribed, expressed TCRB transcripts were what got sequenced. Produced via immunoSEQ multiplex PCR; TCRdb's table is partial and in-frame only. The sample records about 410,000 clones, approximately 15% being singletons. Sequencing input: naive CD4+ T cells from blood. The origin of the receptors is a man younger than 45 in good health.

This clone was observed a few times. The rearrangement uses TRBV4-1 and TRBJ1-4; TRBD1 matches 7 bases. The CDR3 extends over 16 amino acids. Trimming at V came to 1 base and at J to 8 bases, leaving 10 bases not matched to a gene. The germline CDR1 and CDR2 sequences are MGHRA and YSYEKL. CDR3 protein: CASSQGSTGLREKLFF. The CDR3 DNA is TGCGCCAGCAGCCAAGGCTCGACAGGGCTGAGAGAAAAACTGTTTTTT.

The CDR3 loop reads CASRPETSFNYGYTF. In nucleotides, the CDR3 is TGTGCCAGCAGACCTGAGACAAGTTTCAACTATGGCTACACCTTC. This chain uses TRBV5-4 with TRBJ1-2, with D unresolved. Trimming stripped 5 bases from V and 2 bases from J, with 16 bases between. Germline V CDR1 and CDR2: SGHNT, YYREEE (reference sequence). CDR3 length: 15 residues.

Regarding this clone: Other DNA sequences within the sample encode an identical CDR3. The genes are TRBV20-1 and TRBJ2-3; D gene ambiguous. The CDR3 covers 11 residues. From germline, CDR1 is DFQATT and CDR2 SNEGSKA (reference sequence). Trimming removed 2 bases at V and 3 bases at J, with 3 bases between. CDR3 nucleotide sequence: TGCAGTGCTAGACTAACAGATACGCAGTATTTT. Its protein product is CSARLTDTQYF.

The chain links TRBV25-1 to TRBJ1-2, with no clear D. Germline assignment: CDR1 MGHDK and CDR2 SYGVNS. V lost 2 bases to trimming and J lost 7 bases, with 17 bases between them. This CDR3 region has 15 residues. The CDR3 DNA follows: TGTGCCAGCAGTGAACCCGGCAGCGTCCGTAGTGGCTACACCTTC. Protein sequence: CASSEPGSVRSGYTF.

The table lists this clone with a few counts. This chain joins TRBV7-9 and TRBJ2-7; D might be TRBD1 or TRBD2, each matching 5 bases. The V gene lost 3 bases and the J gene lost 6 bases, with 12 bases spanning the gap. CDR3 length equals 13 residues. Germline V gene sequence: CDR1 SEHNR, CDR2 FQNEAQ (reference sequence). The DNA for the CDR3 is TGTGCCAGCAGCTTGGGGGTTAGTGGCGAGCAGTACTTC. Residues: CASSLGVSGEQYF.

In its sample, this clone was seen a few times. This rearrangement joins TRBV7-9 to TRBJ2-1, with 7 bases fitting TRBD1. V dropped 5 bases and J dropped 2; count of bases not matched to a gene: 12. This CDR3 contains 17 residues. Germline V gives CDR1 SEHNR, CDR2 FQNEAQ (reference sequence). CDR3: CASSQRPGTVTYNEQFF. CDR3 nucleotide sequence: TGTGCCAGCAGCCAGAGGCCCGGGACAGTAACCTACAATGAGCAGTTCTTC.

The gene calls are TRBV12-5 and TRBJ2-7; D remains unclear. CDR1 is LGHNT, CDR2 FRNRAP, per germline. This CDR3 contains 14 residues. V was pared by 3 bases and J by 3 bases, with 12 bases between. The CDR3, as DNA: TGTGCTAGTGGTTTAGCGAACAGTCTCTACGAGCAGTACTTC. This translates into CASGLANSLYEQYF.

This clone appeared a few times. J is TRBJ2-7 and V is TRBV11-2, with D possibly matching TRBD1 (6 bases). Deletions cut 4 bases from V and 3 bases from J, with 19 bases between. Germline loops: CDR1 SGHAT, CDR2 FQNNGV. This CDR3 is 16 amino acids long. The CDR3 coding sequence is TGTGCCAGCAGCTCATATACTAAAGACAGGCACTACGAGCAGTACTTC. Translating it yields CASSSYTKDRHYEQYF.

This clone has only a few counts. CDR3 loop: CASSPTGTGGRYTQYF. The CDR3 DNA is TGTGCCAGCTCACCAACCGGGACAGGGGGCCGGTATACGCAGTATTTT. This chain connects TRBV18 to TRBJ2-3; 12 nucleotides line up with TRBD1. The CDR3 contains 16 residues. J was trimmed by 7 bases and V by 2 bases; bases with no gene match: 7. CDR1 is KGHSH and CDR2 is LQKENI in the germline V gene. Combining the CDR3 with reference TRBV18 and TRBJ2-3 gives the whole variable domain NAGVMQNPRHLVRRRGQEARLRCSPMKGHSHVYWYRQLPEEGLKFMVYLQKENIIDESGMPKERFSAEFPKEGPSILRIQQVVRGDSAAYFCASSPTGTGGRYTQYFGPGTRLTVL.